This TCR beta chain came from a study of neurological immune-mediated disorders. The germline CDR1 and CDR2 sequences are DFQATT and SNEGSKA (reference sequence). V lost 0 bases to trimming and J lost 5 bases, with 16 bases between them. CDR3 size: 15 residues. This clonotype was seen ten or more times. cDNA was made by 5'RACE with 10-nucleotide random UMIs. TCRdb independently ran MiXCR on the 5' RACE reads; one entry per CDR3 protein. The data show some 43,000 distinct CDR3 sequences, 2.5% seen once. Source material: PBMCs. The gene calls are TRBV20-1 and TRBJ2-5, with D perhaps given as TRBD1 or TRBD2 (5 bases each). The receptor was derived from a man aged 30 to 45 with multiple sclerosis. The CDR3 DNA follows: TGCAGTGCTAGAGACCCTTCGGGACGCCAGGAGACCCAGTACTTC. It specifies CSARDPSGRQETQYF.